Reported below is one T cell receptor (beta chain). These data originate in a study of blood T cell repertoires in COVID-19. Study at large: The origin of the acute and convalescent COVID-19 samples was the United States, Italy and Spain. Nucleic acid was either cDNA or gDNA, and it came from T cells, B-cell-depleted T cells, or PBMCs.

Germline CDR1 is KGHDR and CDR2 is SFDVKD. V dropped 9 bases and J dropped 7; count of bases not matched to a gene: 19. The CDR3 length is 17 residues. Authors' analysis steps: Estimation of nucleated cell counts was performed using reference gene primer amplification. Clones were sequenced by immunoSEQ multiplex PCR, and TCRdb holds only the in-frame ones, with some missing. The DNA was the basis for D and trimming; V, J and clone size are from that table. The sample shows roughly 330,000 clones, 87% of them seen only once. Two consecutive negative NP/OP PCR tests, clearance, or resolved symptoms defined Cohort 3 recovery.

Material for sequencing was PBMCs or T cells enriched from blood (not recorded which). This sequence was found in a young woman who had recovered from COVID-19. The chain carries TRBV24-1 and TRBJ1-3; 8 bases match TRBD1. CDR3 amino acids: CATWATGVRLERNTIYF. The CDR3 DNA sequence: TGTGCCACCTGGGCGACAGGGGTCCGCTTGGAGAGGAACACCATATATTTT.